This entry concerns a single T cell receptor beta chain. Its antigen is undetermined. The mixed lymphocyte reaction cells underwent coculture at 37°C for five to six days. Prior to a 1:1 mixing, responder PBMCs were labelled with CFSE and stimulator PBMCs with Violet Dye. The record originates from a study of siplizumab effects on memory and regulatory T cells. TCRdb keeps only in-frame clones here, not all; method: immunoSEQ multiplex PCR. The sample records 10,000 to 15,000 clones, around 45% being singletons. The clonotype originates from a human donor in good health; the cells came from an allogeneic mixed lymphocyte reaction. Some clones in this sample may be carry-over from other donors' samples. Sample: CFSE-low (dividing) CD8+ T cells sorted from an allogeneic mixed lymphocyte reaction.

The CDR3 nucleotides read TGTGCCAGCAGTTTATGGCGCGGCGGGGCGGCCTACGAGCAGTACTTC. It yields the protein CASSLWRGGAAYEQYF. V usage is TRBV27 and J usage is TRBJ2-7; maybe TRBD2 (6 bases). Trimming left V 1 base short and J 2 bases short, with 15 bases between. The CDR3 spans 16 residues. In germline, CDR1 is MNHEY, CDR2 SMNVEV (reference sequence).